This T cell receptor (beta chain) was identified in a study of control samples from healthy donors and cancer patients. The assay was immunoSEQ multiplex PCR, and TCRdb's table has in-frame clones only and misses some. The sample shows about 84,000 clones, 91% of them seen only once. Between the trimmed V and J ends, which lost 4 bases and 0 bases, there was a span of 7 bases. The germline gives CDR1 GTSNPN, CDR2 SVGIG (reference sequence). This CDR3 is 13 amino acids long. The TCR comes from a man aged 30-40 years in good health. J is TRBJ1-5 and V is TRBV30; D remains unclear. Sequenced sample: blood. DNA for the CDR3: TGTGCCTGGACGGGGAATAGCAATCAGCCCCAGCATTTT. Protein sequence: CAWTGNSNQPQHF.